This TCR beta chain was sequenced in a study of cytomegalovirus exposure and HLA in healthy donors. General study results and limits: Reportedly, diagnosis of cytomegalovirus status by the classifier showed high specificity and sensitivity. In vitro testing confirmed a few CMV-associated chains as specific for CMV antigens.

Using immunoSEQ multiplex PCR, the repertoire was profiled, and TCRdb retains in-frame clones only, with some absent. The sample carries around 150,000 clones, approximately 84% recorded once. V was pared by 4 bases and J by 10 bases, with 10 bases between. The V gene's germline CDR1 is SQVTM and CDR2 ANQGSEA. The CDR3 covers 10 residues. As concerns this clone: Its antigen remains unidentified.

The TCR was taken from a young man in good health and CMV-seropositive. Sequencing input: PBMCs. The rearrangement joins TRBV29-1 to TRBJ1-1; D call uncertain. In DNA form, the CDR3 reads TGCAGCGTTGGTCGGGTAGGAGCTTTCTTT. It codes for CSVGRVGAFF.